The 20 T cell receptor beta chains in this list originate from one sample, sequenced in a study of cytotoxic CD8 clonotypes in ibrutinib-treated CLL. Data came from immunoSEQ multiplex PCR; TCRdb stores just in-frame clones and leaves some out. The profile shows around 200,000 clones, just under 80% of them singletons. The sample in question was PBMCs, obtained after 12 months of ibrutinib treatment. These receptors were taken from a human donor with chronic lymphocytic leukemia.

Written as DNA, the CDR3 is TGTGCCAGCAGCACTCGGGAGGGTCCCCAAGAGACCCAGTACTTC. This encodes CASSTREGPQETQYF. The gene calls are TRBV7-9 and TRBJ2-5; 8 bases are shared with TRBD2. V lost 5 bases and J lost 1; bases outside the gene matches: 6. The germline CDR1 and CDR2 sequences are SEHNR and FQNEAQ (reference sequence). There are 15 residues in the CDR3.

This chain uses TRBV5-1 with TRBJ2-5; maybe TRBD2 (6 bases). Germline CDR1 SGHRS, CDR2 YFSETQ. V lost 4 bases, J lost 3 bases, and 13 bases lay in between. CDR3 size: 14 residues. The DNA of the CDR3 is TGCGCCAGCAGCCCCGGGACTCTCAAAGAGACCCAGTACTTC. Its protein is CASSPGTLKETQYF.

This rearrangement joins TRBV29-1 to TRBJ1-1; D uncertain. CDR1 and CDR2 (germline): SQVTM, ANQGSEA. Trimming stripped 7 bases from V and 0 bases from J, with 3 bases between. The length of the CDR3 is 10 residues. The CDR3 loop is CSGVNTEAFF. CDR3 nucleotide sequence: TGCAGCGGGGTGAACACTGAAGCTTTCTTT.

CDR3 loop: CASSPSYEQYF. CDR3 DNA sequence: TGTGCCAGCAGCCCCTCCTACGAGCAGTACTTC. V and J are TRBV7-2 and TRBJ2-7; no definite D call. The germline gives CDR1 SGHTA, CDR2 FQGNSA. This CDR3 has 11 residues. The V end lost 5 bases, the J end lost 0 bases, and 2 bases lay between the germline ends.

A note on this clone: Other DNA sequences in the same sample also yield this CDR3. The chain couples TRBV19 to TRBJ2-1; D is ambiguous. This CDR3 is built from 11 residues. The germline CDR1 and CDR2 sequences are LNHDA and SQIVND (reference sequence). Deletions cut 8 bases from V and 3 bases from J, with 5 bases between. The CDR3 DNA reads as TGTGCCAGTGGAGACTACAATGAGCAGTTCTTC. This codes for CASGDYNEQFF.

The chain combines TRBV2 with TRBJ2-1; TRBD1 or TRBD2 may be the D gene (5 bases each). V lost 3 bases to trimming and J lost 2 bases, with 14 bases between them. The germline V gene has CDR1 SNHLY and CDR2 FYNNEI. The CDR3 totals 16 residues. The DNA of the CDR3 is TGTGCCAGCAGTGATTGGGGGACCTCGACCTACAATGAGCAGTTCTTC. Translating it yields CASSDWGTSTYNEQFF.

The chain links TRBV29-1 to TRBJ1-2; D perhaps matches TRBD1 (5 bases). From germline, CDR1 is SQVTM and CDR2 ANQGSEA. The CDR3 totals 12 residues. Trimming took off 4 bases at V and 6 bases at J, with 12 bases between the two ends. Here the CDR3 DNA reads TGCAGCGTTGGAGGGGCGAACGATGGCTACACCTTC. Its protein product is CSVGGANDGYTF.

This clone was seen only once. Germline is not matched at one junction end, which may reflect a read error. This chain uses TRBV5-6 with TRBJ1-5; TRBD1 is a possible D gene (6 bases). The CDR3 extends over 14 amino acids. Germline V gene sequence: CDR1 SGHDT, CDR2 YYEEEE. CDR3 sequence: CASSLGQYNPPQHF. CDR3 nucleotides: TGTGCCAGCAGCCTTGGACAGTACAATCCGCCCCAGCATTTT.

The CDR3 spells CASSLATSDTQYF. CDR3 nucleotides: TGCGCCAGCAGCCTCGCCACTTCGGATACGCAGTATTTT. V usage is TRBV4-1 and J usage is TRBJ2-3; D gene unclear. The V gene lost 4 bases and the J gene lost 6 bases, with 11 bases spanning the gap. The CDR3 is 13 amino acids. Germline V gene sequence: CDR1 MGHRA, CDR2 YSYEKL.

This clone showed up just once. The chain links TRBV4-1 to TRBJ2-7, with D possibly matching TRBD1 (5 bases). Trimming removed 3 bases from V and 0 bases from J, with 12 bases in between. The CDR3 is 15 amino acids. Germline V gives CDR1 MGHRA, CDR2 YSYEKL. CDR3 in amino acids: CASSQTGGASYEQYF. DNA of the CDR3: TGCGCCAGCAGCCAGACGGGTGGGGCCTCCTACGAGCAGTACTTC.

V usage is TRBV5-6 and J usage is TRBJ1-2; 7 nucleotides match TRBD1. The CDR3 has 12 amino acids. Trimming removed 4 bases from V and 3 bases from J; junction bases left unmatched: 0. Germline assignment: CDR1 SGHDT and CDR2 YYEEEE. The CDR3 region has the DNA TGTGCCAGCAGCCAGGGGGACTATGGCTACACCTTC. It is translated as CASSQGDYGYTF. The variable domain in full, completed from reference TRBV5-6 and TRBJ1-2, reads DAGVTQSPTHLIKTRGQQVTLRCSPKSGHDTVSWYQQALGQGPQFIFQYYEEEERQRGNFPDRFSGHQFPNYSSELNVNALLLGDSALYLCASSQGDYGYTFGSGTRLTVV.

This clone showed up just a few times. This chain joins TRBV5-8 and TRBJ1-5, with D possibly being TRBD1 (5 bases). Trimming removed 4 bases from V and 0 bases from J, with 11 bases in between. The CDR3 has 15 residues. The germline V gene encodes CDR1 SGHTS and CDR2 YDEGEE. CDR3 in DNA: TGTGCCAGCAGCCCCGGGGGGTATAGCAATCAGCCCCAGCATTTT. This translates into CASSPGGYSNQPQHF.

The CDR3 here is CATSRDIGRAGSPLHF. For the CDR3, the DNA is TGTGCCACCAGCAGAGATATTGGGAGAGCGGGTTCGCCCCTCCACTTT. V is TRBV15 and J is TRBJ1-6; D gene uncertain. Germline V lookup: CDR1 LNHNV, CDR2 YYDKDF (reference sequence). The CDR3 sequence is 16 residues long. V lost 0 bases to trimming and J lost 13 bases, with 19 bases between them.

The DNA for the CDR3 is TGTGCCAGCAGCTTACTGACCGGGGCCTCTGGAAACACCATATATTTT. The encoded protein is CASSLLTGASGNTIYF. The rearrangement uses TRBV7-9 and TRBJ1-3; TRBD1 might be the D (5 bases). The CDR3 length is 16 residues. Between the trimmed V and J ends, which lost 2 bases and 0 bases, there was a span of 11 bases. Germline V gene sequence: CDR1 SEHNR, CDR2 FQNEAQ (reference sequence).

The chain carries TRBV11-2 and TRBJ2-7, with D perhaps given as TRBD1 or TRBD2 (7 bases each). The germline V gene has CDR1 SGHAT and CDR2 FQNNGV. With 0 bases removed from V and 6 bases from J, the gap between germline ends came to 18 bases. This CDR3 has 16 amino acids. The CDR3 is CASSLEGRGPLGEQYF. The CDR3 DNA reads TGTGCCAGCAGCTTAGAAGGGAGGGGGCCCCTCGGCGAGCAGTACTTC.

This clone was seen once. The rearrangement uses TRBV7-3 and TRBJ1-5; 9 bases agree with TRBD1. Germline lookup yields CDR1 SGHTA and CDR2 FQGTGA. The CDR3 consists of 18 residues. Trimming cost V 3 bases and J 0 bases; bases outside gene matches: 9. CDR3 in DNA: TGTGCCAGCAGCTTCAGACAGGGGGAACGCTATAGCAATCAGCCCCAGCATTTT. This translates into CASSFRQGERYSNQPQHF.

The chain recombines TRBV27 with TRBJ1-1; TRBD1 aligns across 7 bases. The CDR3 is made up of 16 amino acids. Germline assignment: CDR1 MNHEY and CDR2 SMNVEV (reference sequence). The V and J ends lost 8 bases and 1 base, in that order; junction bases with no gene match: 13. The CDR3: CASLTGRTGKNTEAFF. CDR3 DNA sequence: TGTGCCAGCCTGACAGGGAGAACGGGTAAGAACACTGAAGCTTTCTTT.

CDR3 DNA: TGTGCCAGCAGTTTGCGGGGGCACTTTATGTCTAGCTCTGGAGAGACCCAGTACTTC. Its translation: CASSLRGHFMSSSGETQYF. V is TRBV27 and J is TRBJ2-5, with D possibly matching TRBD2 (7 bases). The V end was cut by 3 bases, the J end by 4 bases, with 27 bases between. The CDR3 spans 19 residues. CDR1 MNHEY and CDR2 SMNVEV come from the germline V gene (reference sequence).

The chain combines TRBV5-6 with TRBJ1-5; 7 nucleotides align to TRBD1. The germline CDR1 and CDR2 sequences are SGHDT and YYEEEE. V was clipped by 0 bases and J by 1 base; unmatched bases: 10. The CDR3 is made up of 18 amino acids. The CDR3 DNA follows: TGTGCCAGCAGCTTGGCCTTCCCGGGACAGACAAGCAATCAGCCCCAGCATTTT. Translated: CASSLAFPGQTSNQPQHF.

The CDR3 here is CASSQDQGASGYEQYF. CDR3 in DNA: TGCGCCAGCAGCCAAGATCAAGGGGCTAGCGGCTACGAGCAGTACTTC. The V and J genes are TRBV4-1 and TRBJ2-7, with 7 bases matching TRBD2. The V gene end was trimmed by 0 bases and the J gene end by 3 bases; junction bases not matched to a gene: 8. Germline V gene data show CDR1 as MGHRA and CDR2 as YSYEKL. The CDR3 has 16 amino acids.